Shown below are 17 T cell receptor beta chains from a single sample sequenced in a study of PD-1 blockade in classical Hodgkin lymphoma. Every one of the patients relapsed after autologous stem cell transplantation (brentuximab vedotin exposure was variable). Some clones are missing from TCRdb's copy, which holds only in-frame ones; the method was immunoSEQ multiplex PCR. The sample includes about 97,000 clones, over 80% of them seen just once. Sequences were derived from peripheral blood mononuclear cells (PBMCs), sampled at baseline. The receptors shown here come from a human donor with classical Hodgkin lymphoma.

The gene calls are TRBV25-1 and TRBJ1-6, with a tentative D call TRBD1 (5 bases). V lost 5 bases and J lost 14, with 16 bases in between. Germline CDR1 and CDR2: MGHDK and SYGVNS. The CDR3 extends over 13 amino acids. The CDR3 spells CASSLRETGTLHF. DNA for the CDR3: TGTGCCAGCAGTCTACGGGAAACAGGAACCCTCCACTTT.

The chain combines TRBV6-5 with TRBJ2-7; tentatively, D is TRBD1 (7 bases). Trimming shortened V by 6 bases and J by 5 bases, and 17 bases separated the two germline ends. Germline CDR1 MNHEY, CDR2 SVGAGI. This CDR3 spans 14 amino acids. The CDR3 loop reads CASRPTGWRDEQYF. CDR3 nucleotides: TGTGCCAGCAGACCGACAGGGTGGAGGGACGAGCAGTACTTC.

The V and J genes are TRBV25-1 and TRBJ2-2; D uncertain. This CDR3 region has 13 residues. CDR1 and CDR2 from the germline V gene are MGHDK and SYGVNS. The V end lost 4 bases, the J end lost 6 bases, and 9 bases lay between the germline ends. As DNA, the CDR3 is TGTGCCAGCAGTGTCCTGGGTTCCGGGGAGCTGTTTTTT. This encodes CASSVLGSGELFF.

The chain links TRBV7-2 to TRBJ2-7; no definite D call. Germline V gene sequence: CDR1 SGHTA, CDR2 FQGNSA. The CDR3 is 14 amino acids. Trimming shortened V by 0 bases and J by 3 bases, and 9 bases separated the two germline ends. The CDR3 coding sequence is TGTGCCAGCAGCTTAGCCCCACAGTACTACGAGCAGTACTTC. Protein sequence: CASSLAPQYYEQYF. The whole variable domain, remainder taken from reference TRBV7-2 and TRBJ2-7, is GAGVSQSPSNKVTEKGKDVELRCDPISGHTALYWYRQSLGQGLEFLIYFQGNSAPDKSGLPSDRFSAERTGGSVSTLTIQRTQQEDSAVYLCASSLAPQYYEQYFGPGTRLTVT.

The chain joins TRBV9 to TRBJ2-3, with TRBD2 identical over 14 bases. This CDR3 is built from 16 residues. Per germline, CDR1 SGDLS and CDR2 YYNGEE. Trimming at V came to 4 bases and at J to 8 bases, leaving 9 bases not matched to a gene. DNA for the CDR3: TGTGCCAGCAGCTACAACCCGGGACTAGCGGGAGTTACGCAGTATTTT. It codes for CASSYNPGLAGVTQYF.

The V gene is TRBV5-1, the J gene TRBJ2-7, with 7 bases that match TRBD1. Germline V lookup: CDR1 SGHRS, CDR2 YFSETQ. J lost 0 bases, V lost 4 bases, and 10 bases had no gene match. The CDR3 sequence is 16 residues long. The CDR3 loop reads CASSPRGRTGSYEQYF. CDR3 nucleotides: TGCGCCAGCAGCCCCAGGGGTAGGACAGGCTCCTACGAGCAGTACTTC.

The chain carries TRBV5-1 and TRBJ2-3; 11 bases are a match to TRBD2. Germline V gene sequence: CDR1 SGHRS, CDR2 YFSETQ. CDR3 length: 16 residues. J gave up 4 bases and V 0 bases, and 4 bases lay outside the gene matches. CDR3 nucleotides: TGCGCCAGCAGCTTGGGAGTAGCGGGAGGGGCAGATACGCAGTATTTT. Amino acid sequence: CASSLGVAGGADTQYF.

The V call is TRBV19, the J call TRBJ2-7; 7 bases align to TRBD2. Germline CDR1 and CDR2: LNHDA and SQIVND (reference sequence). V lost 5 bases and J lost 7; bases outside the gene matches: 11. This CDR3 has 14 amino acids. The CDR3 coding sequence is TGTGCCAGTAGTCTCTTAGCGGGCCCGGGGGAGCAGTACTTC. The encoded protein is CASSLLAGPGEQYF. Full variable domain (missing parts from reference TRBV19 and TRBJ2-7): DGGITQSPKYLFRKEGQNVTLSCEQNLNHDAMYWYRQDPGQGLRLIYYSQIVNDFQKGDIAEGYSVSREKKESFPLTVTSAQKNPTAFYLCASSLLAGPGEQYFGPGTRLTVT.

The CDR3 DNA is TGTGCCAGCAGCCGCTCGGTTGTCGAGCAGTACTTC. This encodes CASSRSVVEQYF. The rearrangement links TRBV7-9 to TRBJ2-7; D gene unclear. The V gene lost 5 bases and the J gene lost 6 bases, with 11 bases spanning the gap. The CDR3 totals 12 residues. CDR1 and CDR2 from the germline V gene are SEHNR and FQNEAQ (reference sequence).

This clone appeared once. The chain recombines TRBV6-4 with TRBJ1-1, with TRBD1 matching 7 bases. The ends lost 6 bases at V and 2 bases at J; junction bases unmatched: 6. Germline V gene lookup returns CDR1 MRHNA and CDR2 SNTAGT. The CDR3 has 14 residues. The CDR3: CASSQDRINTEAFF. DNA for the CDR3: TGTGCCAGCAGCCAGGACAGGATAAACACTGAAGCTTTCTTT.

The CDR3 spells CASSSGQPVEKLFF. For the CDR3, the DNA is TGCGCCAGCAGCTCGGGACAGCCAGTTGAAAAACTGTTTTTT. The chain recombines TRBV5-1 with TRBJ1-4, with 7 positions matching TRBD1. V shed 3 bases and J 7 bases; nucleotides not matched to a gene: 6. This CDR3 region has 14 residues. The germline V gene encodes CDR1 SGHRS and CDR2 YFSETQ.

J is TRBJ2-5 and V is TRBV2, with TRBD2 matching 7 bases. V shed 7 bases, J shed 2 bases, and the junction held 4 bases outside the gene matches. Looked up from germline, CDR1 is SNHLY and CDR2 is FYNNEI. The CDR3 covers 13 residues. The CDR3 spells CASNGGRQETQYF. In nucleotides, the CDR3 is TGTGCCAGCAACGGCGGGAGACAAGAGACCCAGTACTTC.

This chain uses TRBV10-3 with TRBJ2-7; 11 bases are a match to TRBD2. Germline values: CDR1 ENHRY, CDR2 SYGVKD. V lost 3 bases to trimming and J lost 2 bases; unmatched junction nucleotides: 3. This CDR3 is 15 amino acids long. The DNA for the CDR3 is TGTGCCATCAGTGATAGCGGGAGGGCCGCCTACGAGCAGTACTTC. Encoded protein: CAISDSGRAAYEQYF.

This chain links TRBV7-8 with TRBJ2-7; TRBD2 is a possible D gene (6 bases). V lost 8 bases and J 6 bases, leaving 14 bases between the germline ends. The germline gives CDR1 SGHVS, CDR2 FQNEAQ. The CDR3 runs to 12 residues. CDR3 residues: CASGLLALEQYF. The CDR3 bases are TGTGCCAGCGGACTCCTAGCGCTCGAGCAGTACTTC.

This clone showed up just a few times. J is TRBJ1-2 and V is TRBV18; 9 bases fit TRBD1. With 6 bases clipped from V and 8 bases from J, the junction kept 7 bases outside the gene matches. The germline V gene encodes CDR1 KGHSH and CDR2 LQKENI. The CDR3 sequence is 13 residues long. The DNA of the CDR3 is TGTGCCAGCTCCCCCGGGACAGGGACCGGCTACACCTTC. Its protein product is CASSPGTGTGYTF.

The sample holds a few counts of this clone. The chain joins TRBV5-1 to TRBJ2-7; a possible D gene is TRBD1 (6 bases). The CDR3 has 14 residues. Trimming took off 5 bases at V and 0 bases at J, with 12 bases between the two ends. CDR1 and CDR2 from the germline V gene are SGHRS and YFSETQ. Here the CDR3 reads CASRGDTSSYEQYF. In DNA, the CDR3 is TGCGCCAGCAGAGGGGACACCAGCTCCTACGAGCAGTACTTC.

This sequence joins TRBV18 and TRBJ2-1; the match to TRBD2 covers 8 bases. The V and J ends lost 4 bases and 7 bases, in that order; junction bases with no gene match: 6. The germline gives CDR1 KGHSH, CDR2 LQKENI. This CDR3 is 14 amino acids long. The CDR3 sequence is CASSRVGGANEQFF. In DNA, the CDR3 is TGTGCCAGCTCACGAGTCGGGGGGGCGAATGAGCAGTTCTTC.